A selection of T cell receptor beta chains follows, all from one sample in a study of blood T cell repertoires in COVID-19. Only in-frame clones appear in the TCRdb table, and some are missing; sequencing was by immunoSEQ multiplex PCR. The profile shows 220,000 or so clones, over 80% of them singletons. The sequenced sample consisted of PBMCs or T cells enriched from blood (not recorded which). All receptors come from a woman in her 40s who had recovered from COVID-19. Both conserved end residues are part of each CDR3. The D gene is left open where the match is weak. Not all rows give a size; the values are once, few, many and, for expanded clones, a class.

cdr3_nt: TGTGCCACCAGTGAAGGAGGGGCCTCCTACGAGCAGTACTTC
cdr3_aa: CATSEGGASYEQYF
j_call: TRBJ2-7
clone_size: NA
d_call: NA
v_call: TRBV24-1

cdr3_nt: TGCGCCAGCAGCTTGGGGCAGGGAACTGAAAAACTGTTTTTT
cdr3_aa: CASSLGQGTEKLFF
j_call: TRBJ1-4
clone_size: once
d_call: NA
v_call: TRBV5-1

cdr3_nt: TGTGCCAGCAGCAAGGGACAGGGTGATTCCGGGGAGCTGTTTTTT
cdr3_aa: CASSKGQGDSGELFF
j_call: TRBJ2-2
clone_size: NA
d_call: TRBD1
v_call: TRBV9

cdr3_nt: TGTGCCAGCGTAGGGACAGGGAGTGGAAATACGCAGTATTTT
cdr3_aa: CASVGTGSGNTQYF
j_call: TRBJ2-3
clone_size: NA
d_call: TRBD1
v_call: TRBV2

cdr3_nt: TGTGCCAGCAGCCCTTTGGCGGGGGATCTGATCGGGGAGCTGTTTTTT
cdr3_aa: CASSPLAGDLIGELFF
j_call: TRBJ2-2
clone_size: NA
d_call: TRBD2
v_call: TRBV7-3

cdr3_nt: TGTGCCAGCAGTGCCGGAGGGGCGGGGGCTGAAGCTTTCTTT
cdr3_aa: CASSAGGAGAEAFF
j_call: TRBJ1-1
clone_size: NA
d_call: NA
v_call: TRBV9

cdr3_nt: TGTGCCAGTAGTATATTGGGAGGGGATCATGGCTACACCTTC
cdr3_aa: CASSILGGDHGYTF
j_call: TRBJ1-2
clone_size: NA
d_call: NA
v_call: TRBV19

cdr3_nt: TGTGCCAGTAGTATAAGGGAGATTTCTGGCTACACCTTC
cdr3_aa: CASSIREISGYTF
j_call: TRBJ1-2
clone_size: NA
d_call: NA
v_call: TRBV19

cdr3_nt: TGTGCCAGCTCAGTTCTGGGACTAGCGGGAGGAATTGGCACAGATACGCAGTATTTT
cdr3_aa: CASSVLGLAGGIGTDTQYF
j_call: TRBJ2-3
clone_size: NA
d_call: TRBD2
v_call: TRBV18

cdr3_nt: TGCGCCAGCAGCGCCCGGGACAGGGAGCAGCCCCAGCATTTT
cdr3_aa: CASSARDREQPQHF
j_call: TRBJ1-5
clone_size: NA
d_call: TRBD1
v_call: TRBV5-1

cdr3_nt: TGTGCCAGCAGCGGGGGACAGACTCGGGTGAACACTGAAGCTTTCTTT
cdr3_aa: CASSGGQTRVNTEAFF
j_call: TRBJ1-1
clone_size: NA
d_call: TRBD1
v_call: TRBV5-4

cdr3_nt: TGTGCCAGCAACTCCCGAGGTGGTCGGGAGACCCAGTACTTC
cdr3_aa: CASNSRGGRETQYF
j_call: TRBJ2-5
clone_size: NA
d_call: NA
v_call: TRBV7-2

cdr3_nt: TGTGCCAGTACTAATGGCGGGGAGCTGTTTTTT
cdr3_aa: CASTNGGELFF
j_call: TRBJ2-2
clone_size: NA
d_call: NA
v_call: TRBV27

cdr3_nt: TGTGCCAGCAGTTTGCCAGGGGGGAGTGGCTACACCTTC
cdr3_aa: CASSLPGGSGYTF
j_call: TRBJ1-2
clone_size: NA
d_call: TRBD1
v_call: TRBV27

cdr3_nt: TGCGCCAGCAGCCAAGAGGGGAGCTCCTATAATTCACCCCTCCACTTT
cdr3_aa: CASSQEGSSYNSPLHF
j_call: TRBJ1-6
clone_size: NA
d_call: NA
v_call: TRBV4-1

cdr3_nt: TGTGCCAGTAGTAGGACTAGCGACACAGATACGCAGTATTTT
cdr3_aa: CASSRTSDTDTQYF
j_call: TRBJ2-3
clone_size: NA
d_call: TRBD2
v_call: TRBV19

cdr3_nt: TGTGCCAGCAGTGAAGTCGGGGTTCAGTACTTC
cdr3_aa: CASSEVGVQYF
j_call: TRBJ2-5
clone_size: NA
d_call: NA
v_call: TRBV25-1

cdr3_nt: TGTGCCACCAGTGATTCCGGGACACTGGCCCAGCATTTT
cdr3_aa: CATSDSGTLAQHF
j_call: TRBJ1-5
clone_size: NA
d_call: NA
v_call: TRBV24-1

cdr3_nt: TGTGCCAGCGGGACGGGACAGGGGGCAGAGACCCAGTACTTC
cdr3_aa: CASGTGQGAETQYF
j_call: TRBJ2-5
clone_size: NA
d_call: TRBD1
v_call: TRBV2

cdr3_nt: TGTGCCAGCAGTTATGGACCGCAGGGACAGGGGTTCGGCTACACCTTC
cdr3_aa: CASSYGPQGQGFGYTF
j_call: TRBJ1-2
clone_size: NA
d_call: TRBD1
v_call: TRBV6-5

cdr3_nt: TGTGCCAGCAGCTTCCTAGCGGGGACCTACGAGCAGTACTTC
cdr3_aa: CASSFLAGTYEQYF
j_call: TRBJ2-7
clone_size: NA
d_call: TRBD2
v_call: TRBV5-4

cdr3_nt: TGTGCCAGCAGGGGGGGACAGCTAAGCCTCCACTTT
cdr3_aa: CASRGGQLSLHF
j_call: TRBJ1-6
clone_size: many
d_call: TRBD1
v_call: TRBV27

cdr3_nt: TGTGCCAGCAGCCCCAGAGACAGCGGACGGAGGGTGTACGAGCAGTACTTC
cdr3_aa: CASSPRDSGRRVYEQYF
j_call: TRBJ2-7
clone_size: NA
d_call: NA
v_call: TRBV7-9

cdr3_nt: TGCGCCAGCAGCAAAGCCCTAGCGGGCCTAAACACCGGGGAGCTGTTTTTT
cdr3_aa: CASSKALAGLNTGELFF
j_call: TRBJ2-2
clone_size: NA
d_call: TRBD2
v_call: TRBV4-1

cdr3_nt: TGTGCCAGCAGCGTAGGTATAGGGACAGGGGCCGGTGGCTACACCTTC
cdr3_aa: CASSVGIGTGAGGYTF
j_call: TRBJ1-2
clone_size: NA
d_call: TRBD1
v_call: TRBV9

cdr3_nt: TGCGCCAGCAAACCGACGATGACAGGGAAGGATTCACCCCTCCACTTT
cdr3_aa: CASKPTMTGKDSPLHF
j_call: TRBJ1-6
clone_size: few
d_call: TRBD1
v_call: TRBV5-1

cdr3_nt: TGCGCCAGCAGCTTGACGCTACTAGCGGGAGGCTCAGATACGCAGTATTTT
cdr3_aa: CASSLTLLAGGSDTQYF
j_call: TRBJ2-3
clone_size: few
d_call: TRBD2
v_call: TRBV5-1

cdr3_nt: TGTGCCAGCAGTCCCGGGACAGGACGAGGCCAGCGGAAGAACACTGAAGCTTTCTTT
cdr3_aa: CASSPGTGRGQRKNTEAFF
j_call: TRBJ1-1
clone_size: NA
d_call: TRBD1
v_call: TRBV7-9

cdr3_nt: TGTGCCAGCAGCGCTATGACTAGCGGGAGTATAGATACGCAGTATTTT
cdr3_aa: CASSAMTSGSIDTQYF
j_call: TRBJ2-3
clone_size: NA
d_call: TRBD2
v_call: TRBV6-4

cdr3_nt: TGTGCCAGTGGACAGGGGTTTAACTATGGCTACACCTTC
cdr3_aa: CASGQGFNYGYTF
j_call: TRBJ1-2
clone_size: NA
d_call: TRBD1
v_call: TRBV19

cdr3_nt: TGTGCCAGCAGCTCCGGGGGGGCACCGATGGGGAATGAGCAGTTCTTC
cdr3_aa: CASSSGGAPMGNEQFF
j_call: TRBJ2-1
clone_size: once
d_call: TRBD2
v_call: TRBV11-3

cdr3_nt: TGTGCCAGCAGCTTATTGGGACAGATGAACACTGAAGCTTTCTTT
cdr3_aa: CASSLLGQMNTEAFF
j_call: TRBJ1-1
clone_size: NA
d_call: TRBD1
v_call: TRBV11-3

cdr3_nt: TGTGCCAGCACCAGCTCTGGAAACACCATATATTTT
cdr3_aa: CASTSSGNTIYF
j_call: TRBJ1-3
clone_size: NA
d_call: NA
v_call: TRBV2

cdr3_nt: TGTGCCAGTAGTACCGGGAGGAGCTCCTACAATGAGCAGTTCTTC
cdr3_aa: CASSTGRSSYNEQFF
j_call: TRBJ2-1
clone_size: once
d_call: TRBD2
v_call: TRBV19

cdr3_nt: TGTGCCAGCAGTTCAGGGAGGGGGAGATATGGCTACACCTTC
cdr3_aa: CASSSGRGRYGYTF
j_call: TRBJ1-2
clone_size: NA
d_call: NA
v_call: TRBV5-4

cdr3_nt: TGTGCCAGCAGCTTGACCGGGTTAGAAGGCTACACCTTC
cdr3_aa: CASSLTGLEGYTF
j_call: TRBJ1-2
clone_size: NA
d_call: NA
v_call: TRBV7-6

cdr3_nt: TGTGCCACCAGCACGCAGAACAATCAGCCCCAGCATTTT
cdr3_aa: CATSTQNNQPQHF
j_call: TRBJ1-5
clone_size: NA
d_call: NA
v_call: TRBV15

cdr3_nt: TGTGCCAGCAGCGGACCGGGACAGGGGAATTCACCCCTCCACTTT
cdr3_aa: CASSGPGQGNSPLHF
j_call: TRBJ1-6
clone_size: NA
d_call: TRBD1
v_call: TRBV3-1/TRBV3-2

cdr3_nt: TGTGCCAGCAGCGTTCTGGCGGGAGTAGATGAGCAGTTCTTC
cdr3_aa: CASSVLAGVDEQFF
j_call: TRBJ2-1
clone_size: NA
d_call: TRBD2
v_call: TRBV9

cdr3_nt: TGTGCCAGCACCCTCCGGACAGGCCCTTTACGGAATCAGCCCCAGCATTTT
cdr3_aa: CASTLRTGPLRNQPQHF
j_call: TRBJ1-5
clone_size: NA
d_call: TRBD1
v_call: TRBV28

cdr3_nt: TGTGCCAGCAGTGAGAGTAAACGGGGAAACACCATATATTTT
cdr3_aa: CASSESKRGNTIYF
j_call: TRBJ1-3
clone_size: NA
d_call: NA
v_call: TRBV2

cdr3_nt: TGTGCCACCAGCAGCGCTATAGTAAATTCACCCCTCCACTTT
cdr3_aa: CATSSAIVNSPLHF
j_call: TRBJ1-6
clone_size: NA
d_call: NA
v_call: TRBV15

cdr3_nt: TGTGCCAGTAGTATAGGGACAGGACCCTACGAGCAGTACTTC
cdr3_aa: CASSIGTGPYEQYF
j_call: TRBJ2-7
clone_size: NA
d_call: TRBD1
v_call: TRBV19

cdr3_nt: TGCGCCAGCAGCCAAGGTCAGGGCTCCTACAATGAGCAGTTCTTC
cdr3_aa: CASSQGQGSYNEQFF
j_call: TRBJ2-1
clone_size: NA
d_call: NA
v_call: TRBV4-1

cdr3_nt: TGTGCTAGTGGGAAACCGGGACTAGCGGGAGTTGGGTTATACGGGGAGCTGTTTTTT
cdr3_aa: CASGKPGLAGVGLYGELFF
j_call: TRBJ2-2
clone_size: NA
d_call: TRBD2
v_call: TRBV12-5

cdr3_nt: TGTGCCAGCAGCCCACCGACAGGGAAACGCGAGCAGTACTTC
cdr3_aa: CASSPPTGKREQYF
j_call: TRBJ2-7
clone_size: few
d_call: TRBD1
v_call: TRBV3-1/TRBV3-2

cdr3_nt: TGTGCCAGCAGCCGATACGGGGATCATAATAATTCACCCCTCCACTTT
cdr3_aa: CASSRYGDHNNSPLHF
j_call: TRBJ1-6
clone_size: NA
d_call: NA
v_call: TRBV9

cdr3_nt: TGTGCCAGCTCACCGGACATTCGGAACACTGAAGCTTTCTTT
cdr3_aa: CASSPDIRNTEAFF
j_call: TRBJ1-1
clone_size: once
d_call: NA
v_call: TRBV18

cdr3_nt: TGTGCCAGCAGCTTAACCGCCGGGGAAGGCTACACCTTC
cdr3_aa: CASSLTAGEGYTF
j_call: TRBJ1-2
clone_size: NA
d_call: NA
v_call: TRBV7-2